This T cell receptor (beta chain) derives from a study of cytotoxic CD8 clonotypes in ibrutinib-treated CLL. Whole-study findings and limits: Pretreatment clonality was elevated relative to age-matched healthy donors and paralleled circulating CD8+ T-cell counts. For progressing versus sustained-remission patients, sampling times were not the same. Clonality was higher at ibrutinib response and returned toward baseline at progression.

Depth targeted 1 in 200,000 to 1 in 1 million T cells, averaging roughly 9.7x coverage per clonotype. Clones were read by immunoSEQ multiplex PCR, and TCRdb kept only the in-frame ones, dropping some. Of around 250,000 clones listed, 60% to 75% are singletons. For this clone: Its antigen is still unknown.

This sequence originates from a human donor with chronic lymphocytic leukemia. The specimen was PBMCs, collected after 24 months of ibrutinib treatment.

Here the CDR3 reads CASSLQRETYEQYF. CDR3 nucleotides: TGTGCCAGCTCGTTACAGCGGGAGACCTACGAGCAGTACTTC. This rearrangement joins TRBV6-6 to TRBJ2-7, with TRBD2 matching over 8 bases. V shed 8 bases, J shed 2 bases, and the junction held 8 bases outside the gene matches. The CDR3 totals 14 residues. Per germline, CDR1 MNHNY and CDR2 SVGAGI (reference sequence).